The present entry profiles one T cell receptor (beta chain) with its context. Its antigen remains unknown. Trimming took 6 bases from V and 2 from J, leaving 22 bases between them. This CDR3 has 17 amino acids. Germline assignment: CDR1 SGHAT and CDR2 FQNNGV. This sample was taken from a study of cytomegalovirus exposure and HLA in healthy donors. Findings and limits, study-wide: Per published accounts, TCR beta sequences correctly predicted the HLA-A and HLA-B alleles of most subjects. A missense DCLRE1C variant was associated with V- and J-gene trimming of TCR beta chains in a later analysis, and an independent cohort replicated the association.

Although they were nominally healthy when sampled, donors likely had unrecorded immune exposures. 60 Vbeta and 13 Jbeta primers were used in PCR. In the study's own analysis: The authors later counted 70 million to 85 million unique TCR beta chains, some 10 million of them shared. Libraries were prepared by immunoSEQ multiplex PCR; TCRdb keeps only in-frame clonotypes and omits some of them. Clone size and the V and J calls come from that table; the DNA yielded D and trimming. The sample contains 120,000 to 150,000 clones, around 75% of which appear only once. The rearrangement joins TRBV11-2 to TRBJ2-5, with D tentatively TRBD1 (5 bases). The specimen sequenced was PBMCs. This clonotype was sampled from a woman aged 25-40 years in good health and CMV-seronegative. The CDR3 DNA sequence: TGTGCCAGCAGGGACGCAGGGCAGTCAAAGAGGCAAGAGACCCAGTACTTC. Its translation: CASRDAGQSKRQETQYF.